This TCR beta chain was sequenced for a study of T cell responses to AZD1222 COVID-19 vaccine. Trimming shortened V by 4 bases and J by 3 bases, and 23 bases separated the two germline ends. The CDR3 is 17 amino acids. The germline gives CDR1 SGHTS, CDR2 YDEGEE. Assay used: immunoSEQ multiplex PCR; TCRdb lists only in-frame clones, some missing. Of about 120,000 clones listed, roughly 87% were seen once; the top ten hold approximately 9.2%. Study findings and constraints: Baseline serology detected seropositivity in only five to seven AZD1222 recipients.

Details on this clone: The antigen is not known.

This TCR was sampled from an adult in good health. Sequencing used peripheral blood, obtained on day 0 of AZD1222 vaccination. This rearrangement joins TRBV5-8 to TRBJ2-7; D could derive from TRBD1 or TRBD2 (5 bases each). CDR3 residues: CASSPKRWDGRFYEQYF. DNA of the CDR3: TGTGCCAGCAGCCCTAAGCGTTGGGACGGTCGATTCTACGAGCAGTACTTC.